The 22 T cell receptor beta chains below were found in one sample sequenced in a study of OX40 agonist ivuxolimab in advanced cancers. Repertoires were generated with immunoSEQ multiplex PCR, while TCRdb's copy carries only in-frame clones and drops some. The table has around 56,000 clones, 70% to 85% seen once. The sequencing used CD4+ or CD8+ T cells sorted from blood, collected in a trial of the OX40 agonist ivuxolimab. Receptor source: an adult with an advanced solid tumor such as melanoma, head and neck, liver or kidney cancer.

The rearrangement links TRBV5-4 to TRBJ1-1, with D possibly matching TRBD1 (5 bases). Deletions cut 0 bases from V and 1 base from J, with 10 bases between. Germline V gives CDR1 SGHNT, CDR2 YYREEE (reference sequence). CDR3 size: 15 residues. The CDR3, as DNA: TGTGCCAGCAGCTTGGAGGGGCTAAAGAACACTGAAGCTTTCTTT. Encoded protein: CASSLEGLKNTEAFF. The entire variable domain, with the rest obtained from reference TRBV5-4 and TRBJ1-1, is as follows: ETGVTQSPTHLIKTRGQQVTLRCSSQSGHNTVSWYQQALGQGPQFIFQYYREEENGRGNFPPRFSGLQFPNYSSELNVNALELDDSALYLCASSLEGLKNTEAFFGQGTRLTVV.

This clone was counted once. The CDR3 DNA reads as TGTGCCAGCAGCCAAGATCTGTCCGGGGAGCTGTTTTTT. This gives the protein CASSQDLSGELFF. The rearrangement uses TRBV4-2 and TRBJ2-2; D gene ambiguous. The CDR3 spans 13 residues. Trimming took off 0 bases at V and 6 bases at J, with 5 bases between the two ends. CDR1 and CDR2 from the germline V gene are LGHNA and YNFKEQ.

The V gene is TRBV6-5, the J gene TRBJ1-1; no definite D call. Trimming left V 6 bases short and J 1 base short, with 9 bases between. Germline V lookup: CDR1 MNHEY, CDR2 SVGAGI. This CDR3 contains 13 residues. CDR3 coding DNA: TGTGCCAGCAGCAGGACGGAGAACACTGAAGCTTTCTTT. It is translated as CASSRTENTEAFF.

This sequence joins TRBV19 and TRBJ1-1; TRBD1 aligns across 10 bases. CDR3 size: 16 residues. Per germline, CDR1 LNHDA and CDR2 SQIVND (reference sequence). The ends lost 6 bases at V and 0 bases at J; junction bases unmatched: 7. The chain's CDR3 is CASRRTGGRMNTEAFF. The DNA for the CDR3 is TGTGCCAGTAGAAGGACAGGGGGGAGGATGAACACTGAAGCTTTCTTT.

The rearrangement joins TRBV28 to TRBJ1-3; a possible D gene is TRBD1 (5 bases). With 6 bases removed from V and 0 bases from J, the gap between germline ends came to 12 bases. There are 15 residues in the CDR3. The germline CDR1 and CDR2 sequences are MDHEN and SYDVKM. CDR3 amino acids: CASSPAGTSGNTIYF. In DNA form, the CDR3 reads TGTGCCAGCAGCCCCGCCGGGACCTCTGGAAACACCATATATTTT.

The chain is built from TRBV7-2 and TRBJ1-5; 11 positions match TRBD1. The CDR3 totals 15 residues. V lost 5 bases, J lost 6 bases, and 6 bases stayed unmatched. Germline values: CDR1 SGHTA, CDR2 FQGNSA. For the CDR3, the DNA is TGTGCCAGCAGCGGAAAGGACAGGGGGCTTCAGCCCCAGCATTTT. Protein product: CASSGKDRGLQPQHF.

This chain uses TRBV10-3 with TRBJ2-2; 7 positions match TRBD1. After removal of 3 bases from V and 4 bases from J, the junction contained 8 bases not matched to a gene. CDR3 length: 16 amino acids. The germline V gene has CDR1 ENHRY and CDR2 SYGVKD. The CDR3, as DNA: TGTGCCATCAGTGATTCCGGGGACAGACTCACCGGGGAGCTGTTTTTT. Protein sequence: CAISDSGDRLTGELFF.

The chain links TRBV4-1 to TRBJ2-7, with 10 bases identical to TRBD2. Germline loops: CDR1 MGHRA, CDR2 YSYEKL. The CDR3 is made up of 16 amino acids. V shed 1 base and J 1 base; nucleotides not matched to a gene: 4. CDR3 DNA: TGCGCCAGCAGCCAAGCAGTAGCGGGAGGTTCCTACGAGCAGTACTTC. Translation gives CASSQAVAGGSYEQYF.

This chain links TRBV7-2 with TRBJ2-4; no reliable D call. The CDR3 contains 14 residues. Germline V gives CDR1 SGHTA, CDR2 FQGNSA. V was pared by 3 bases and J by 8 bases, with 14 bases between. CDR3 protein: CASSFDWIEDIQYF. For the CDR3, the DNA is TGTGCCAGCAGCTTTGACTGGATCGAGGACATTCAGTACTTC.

This clone was observed once. This chain connects TRBV6-4 to TRBJ2-6; 10 bases align to TRBD1. CDR1 MRHNA and CDR2 SNTAGT come from the germline V gene. Unmatched junction bases numbered 5, after V lost 6 bases and J lost 6 bases. This CDR3 has 15 amino acids. The CDR3 DNA sequence: TGTGCCAGCAGAACCGGGACAGGGGTGGCCAACGTCCTGACTTTC. It translates to CASRTGTGVANVLTF.

A few counts support this clone. The J gene is TRBJ1-1, the V gene TRBV6-5; the D is unclear. V shed 4 bases and J shed 1 base, with 13 bases lying between them. The CDR3 is 15 amino acids. Germline values: CDR1 MNHEY, CDR2 SVGAGI. DNA of the CDR3: TGTGCCAGCAGTTGGAGTAGTGGGAAGAACACTGAAGCTTTCTTT. It is translated as CASSWSSGKNTEAFF.

This chain joins TRBV7-2 and TRBJ2-5; 13 bases align to TRBD2. Looked up from germline, CDR1 is SGHTA and CDR2 is FQGNSA. The CDR3 runs 15 residues. V lost 8 bases, J lost 7 bases, and 10 bases stayed unmatched. The CDR3 bases are TGTGCCAGCGGAATTCGACTAGCGGGGGGAGGGACCCAGTACTTC. This translates into CASGIRLAGGGTQYF.

The chain recombines TRBV6-4 with TRBJ1-1; D call uncertain. The germline V and J ends were trimmed by 2 bases and 4 bases, with 11 bases remaining between them. This CDR3 contains 14 residues. The germline gives CDR1 MRHNA, CDR2 SNTAGT. The CDR3 region is CASSDRLGSTEAFF. In nucleotides, the CDR3 is TGTGCCAGCAGTGACCGTCTGGGGAGCACTGAAGCTTTCTTT.

The rearrangement uses TRBV5-3 and TRBJ2-7; D gene uncertain. TRBV5-3 is sorted into the ORF group, with uncertain function. The ends were cut back, 0 bases at V and 0 bases at J, with 10 bases in the middle. CDR3 length equals 15 residues. CDR3 sequence reads: CARSLVCRSSYEQYF. The CDR3, as DNA: TGTGCCAGAAGCTTGGTTTGCCGGAGCTCCTACGAGCAGTACTTC.

This chain uses TRBV10-3 with TRBJ2-5; TRBD1 matches at 9 bases. V lost 10 bases, J lost 2 bases, and 5 bases stayed unmatched. Germline CDR1 reads ENHRY; CDR2 reads SYGVKD. There are 13 residues in the CDR3. CDR3 in DNA: TGTGCCACCTCCGGGACAGGGCAAGAGACCCAGTACTTC. Amino acids: CATSGTGQETQYF.

This clone was seen only a few times. The chain employs TRBV7-8 and TRBJ2-7; D gene unclear. CDR1 is SGHVS, CDR2 FQNEAQ, per germline. The V end lost 3 bases, the J end lost 7 bases, and 10 bases lay between the germline ends. This CDR3 has 12 residues. As DNA, the CDR3 is TGTGCCAGCAGCTTGAAAGCAAGGGAGCAGTACTTC. It codes for CASSLKAREQYF.

The V and J genes are TRBV11-3 and TRBJ2-5; a possible D gene is TRBD2 (5 bases). V was pared by 3 bases and J by 1 base, with 15 bases between. This CDR3 spans 16 amino acids. Germline lookup yields CDR1 SGHNT and CDR2 YENEEA. The CDR3 nucleotides read TGTGCCAGCAGCTTTGGGCCTGGAGGCGCCCAAGAGACCCAGTACTTC. It specifies CASSFGPGGAQETQYF.

The V gene is TRBV9, the J gene TRBJ1-3; 8 positions agree with TRBD1. The CDR3 is 15 amino acids. V lost 4 bases and J lost 7; bases outside the gene matches: 10. From germline, CDR1 is SGDLS and CDR2 YYNGEE. The CDR3 is CASSRQGLFGNTIYF. For the CDR3, the DNA is TGTGCCAGCAGCCGACAGGGGCTATTTGGGAACACCATATATTTT.

This clone came up once. The sample has other DNA sequences that encode this CDR3 too. The genes are TRBV4-3 and TRBJ1-1; TRBD1 matches 9 bases. This CDR3 has 14 amino acids. Germline values: CDR1 LGHNA, CDR2 YSLEER. Unmatched junction bases numbered 2, after V lost 4 bases and J lost 2 bases. The CDR3: CASSRGQGNTEAFF. In DNA form, the CDR3 reads TGCGCCAGCAGCCGGGGACAGGGAAACACTGAAGCTTTCTTT.

The chain uses TRBV5-6 and TRBJ1-2, with 10 bases that match TRBD1. Germline trimming cut 4 bases from V and 8 bases from J; bases unmatched to any gene: 8. CDR1 and CDR2 (germline): SGHDT, YYEEEE. The CDR3 has 14 residues. The CDR3 nucleotides read TGTGCCAGCAGCCTTCGACAGGGGGCCACGGGCTACACCTTC. Protein sequence: CASSLRQGATGYTF.

V and J are TRBV19 and TRBJ1-1; D remains unclear. In germline, CDR1 is LNHDA, CDR2 SQIVND (reference sequence). Trimming pared 6 bases from V and 1 base from J, leaving 3 bases between. The length of the CDR3 is 11 residues. The CDR3 protein is CASRANTEAFF. The CDR3, as DNA: TGTGCCAGTAGGGCGAACACTGAAGCTTTCTTT.

The genes are TRBV9 and TRBJ2-1; D is unclear. This CDR3 is 16 amino acids long. The V gene's germline CDR1 is SGDLS and CDR2 YYNGEE. V was pared by 6 bases and J by 0 bases, with 16 bases between. CDR3 region: CASNGVGKSSYNEQFF. CDR3 bases: TGTGCCAGCAATGGTGTTGGGAAAAGCTCCTACAATGAGCAGTTCTTC.